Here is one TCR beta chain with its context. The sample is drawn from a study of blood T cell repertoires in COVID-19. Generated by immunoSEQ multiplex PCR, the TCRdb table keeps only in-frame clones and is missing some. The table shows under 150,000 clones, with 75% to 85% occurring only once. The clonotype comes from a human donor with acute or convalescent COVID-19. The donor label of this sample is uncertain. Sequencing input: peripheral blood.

Here the CDR3 reads CASSLGPGLRGETQYF. CDR3 DNA sequence: TGTGCCAGCAGCTTAGGCCCGGGACTGCGGGGAGAGACCCAGTACTTC. The V and J genes are TRBV11-2 and TRBJ2-5, with D perhaps TRBD2 (6 bases). The CDR3 spans 16 residues. Germline CDR1 SGHAT, CDR2 FQNNGV. V lost 1 base and J 4 bases, leaving 16 bases between the germline ends.